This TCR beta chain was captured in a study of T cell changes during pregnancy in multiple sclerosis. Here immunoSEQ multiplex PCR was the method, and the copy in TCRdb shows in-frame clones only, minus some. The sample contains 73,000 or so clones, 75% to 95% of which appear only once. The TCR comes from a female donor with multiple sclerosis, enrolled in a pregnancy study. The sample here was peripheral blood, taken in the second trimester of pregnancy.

The CDR3 DNA is TGTGCCAGCAGCTTGGACAGTACCTACGAGCAGTACTTC. Its translation is CASSLDSTYEQYF. V usage is TRBV5-4 and J usage is TRBJ2-7; D uncertain. The CDR3 is made up of 13 amino acids. Per the germline V gene, CDR1 is SGHNT and CDR2 is YYREEE (reference sequence). Trimming stripped 0 bases from V and 2 bases from J, with 6 bases between.